The 22 T cell receptor delta chains reported below all come from one sample, sequenced in a study of Vδ1+ human thymocytes. Antigens for these TCRs are unknown. General study points: Highly polyclonal TRG and TRD repertoires with Gaussian CDR3 length distributions appeared in thymus.

Sequences come from RNA converted to cDNA by reverse transcription. The CDR3 regions were amplified by multiplex PCR from V-gene primers to a constant-region primer. TCRdb used CATT to re-call clones from the multiplex PCR reads. The profile shows approximately 25,000 delta-chain clones, about 29% of them singletons. The sample was Vdelta1+ gamma-delta thymocytes from the thymus. Subset here: FACS-sorted CD3+ TCRalphabeta- TCRVdelta1+ TCRVdelta2- thymocytes. These receptors were collected from a boy in the first two years of life who had congenital heart surgery.

V gene TRDV1 combines with J gene TRDJ1, with TRDD2 identical over 7 bases. Trimming cost V 2 bases and J 6 bases; bases outside gene matches: 15. The CDR3 totals 17 residues. The germline gives CDR1 TSWWSYY, CDR2 QGS. CDR3 in amino acids: CALGEDTPSCPRHKLIF. CDR3 sequence (DNA): TGTGCTCTTGGGGAAGATACTCCTTCCTGCCCGAGACATAAACTCATCTTT.

The V gene is TRDV1, the J gene TRDJ1; TRDD3 matches 11 bases. The CDR3 runs to 20 residues. Trimming at V came to 3 bases and at J to 4 bases, leaving 19 bases not matched to a gene. The germline gives CDR1 TSWWSYY, CDR2 QGS. The CDR3 reads CALGDSGFRYWGIIVDKLIF. CDR3 in DNA: TGTGCTCTTGGGGACTCAGGATTCCGTTACTGGGGGATAATAGTCGATAAACTCATCTTT.

The sample holds one count of this clone. This chain uses TRDV2 with TRDJ1, with a tentative D call TRDD3 (8 bases). This CDR3 comprises 18 residues. Germline V gene data show CDR1 as GEAIGNYY and CDR2 as EKD. The V end was cut by 8 bases, the J end by 0 bases, with 27 bases between. The CDR3 DNA reads as TGTGCCTCTTCGCACTCCTTCCTGGGGGAGACCTACACCGATAAACTCATCTTT. This gives the protein CASSHSFLGETYTDKLIF.

This chain joins TRDV1 and TRDJ1; D remains ambiguous. Germline V CDR1 and CDR2: TSWWSYY, QGS. This CDR3 has 15 residues. The germline V and J ends were trimmed by 2 bases and 0 bases, with 10 bases remaining between them. CDR3 bases: TGTGCTCTTGGGGAAACTGACACGGACACCGATAAACTCATCTTT. It is translated as CALGETDTDTDKLIF.

J is TRDJ2 and V is TRDV1, with D tentatively TRDD2 (5 bases). This CDR3 region has 19 residues. V was pared by 4 bases and J by 0 bases, with 21 bases between. Looked up from germline, CDR1 is TSWWSYY and CDR2 is QGS. The CDR3 protein is CALGALFPLTLPLTAQLFF. Written as DNA, the CDR3 is TGTGCTCTTGGGGCCCTGTTTCCTTTAACCCTACCTTTGACAGCACAACTCTTCTTT.

In its sample, this clone was seen a few times. This sequence joins TRDV1 and TRDJ1; D not resolved. Germline CDR1 and CDR2: TSWWSYY and QGS. The V and J ends lost 2 bases and 0 bases respectively, with 10 bases between them. The CDR3 is 15 residues long. Here the CDR3 DNA reads TGTGCTCTTGGGGAAGAATCGGGTTACACCGATAAACTCATCTTT. It translates to CALGEESGYTDKLIF.

This clone came up once. V and J are TRDV1 and TRDJ1; D not resolved. Germline V lookup: CDR1 TSWWSYY, CDR2 QGS. Trimming pared 3 bases from V and 0 bases from J, leaving 8 bases between. This CDR3 contains 14 residues. The CDR3 coding sequence is TGTGCTCTTGGGGACAACATTCACACCGATAAACTCATCTTT. Translation: CALGDNIHTDKLIF.

This clone was seen more than once but under ten times. The chain carries TRDV1 and TRDJ1; 10 bases map to TRDD3. The CDR3 totals 20 residues. J gave up 3 bases and V 1 base, and 17 bases lay outside the gene matches. Germline V gives CDR1 TSWWSYY, CDR2 QGS. The DNA for the CDR3 is TGTGCTCTTGGGGAACAAAAATACTACGTGGGGGGATACGAGGCCGATAAACTCATCTTT. Protein: CALGEQKYYVGGYEADKLIF.

This clone was counted only a few times. At the DNA level, this CDR3 is encoded by other sequences in the same sample as well. The chain links TRDV1 to TRDJ1; D uncertain. Germline assignment: CDR1 TSWWSYY and CDR2 QGS. V lost 5 bases and J lost 2, with 21 bases in between. This CDR3 has 17 residues. The CDR3 region has the DNA TGTGCTCTTGGGCCCCCTCCCGTCGGCTCGGGGACCGATAAACTCATCTTT. Its protein is CALGPPPVGSGTDKLIF.

J is TRDJ1 and V is TRDV1; tentative D call: TRDD3 (5 bases). V was trimmed by 4 bases and J by 0 bases, leaving 18 bases between them. In germline, CDR1 is TSWWSYY, CDR2 QGS. This CDR3 has 17 amino acids. Written as DNA, the CDR3 is TGTGCTCTTGGGGCACTCTGTCGGGGGGCTGACACCGATAAACTCATCTTT. Its translation is CALGALCRGADTDKLIF.

The rearrangement uses TRDV1 and TRDJ1; 8 bases fit TRDD3. The V and J ends lost 6 bases and 0 bases, in that order; junction bases with no gene match: 33. Per germline, CDR1 TSWWSYY and CDR2 QGS. This CDR3 spans 24 amino acids. The CDR3 loop is CALGSVQSPKAGTGGDPYTDKLIF. The CDR3 DNA reads as TGTGCTCTTGGTTCGGTGCAGTCCCCGAAGGCAGGTACTGGGGGGGATCCGTACACCGATAAACTCATCTTT.

Comments on this clone: A much larger clone lies a single base off, so this may be a read error. Different DNA sequences within this sample yield the same CDR3. The chain uses TRDV1 and TRDJ1; a weak D match, TRDD3 (6 bases). The germline V and J ends were trimmed by 1 base and 2 bases, with 32 bases remaining between them. Germline loops: CDR1 TSWWSYY, CDR2 QGS. This CDR3 spans 22 amino acids. The CDR3 protein is CALGERGLRSWGTMPLTDKLIF. The CDR3 DNA is TGTGCTCTTGGGGAACGAGGACTGAGGAGCTGGGGAACCATGCCCCTTACCGATAAACTCATCTTT.

In its sample, this clone ranks as medium-sized. The same CDR3 is also encoded by other DNA sequences in this sample. This rearrangement joins TRDV1 to TRDJ1; perhaps D is TRDD2 or TRDD3 (8 bases each). Trimming left V 3 bases short and J 0 bases short, with 23 bases between. The CDR3 runs 19 residues. The V gene's germline CDR1 is TSWWSYY and CDR2 QGS. In DNA form, the CDR3 reads TGTGCTCTTGGGGAGCCAACTTCCTACTGGGGGTCGTACACCGATAAACTCATCTTT. This gives the protein CALGEPTSYWGSYTDKLIF.

This clone was observed a handful of times. This rearrangement joins TRDV1 to TRDJ1, with unresolved D. Deletions cut 5 bases from V and 0 bases from J, with 16 bases between. The CDR3 length is 16 residues. Germline V gene lookup returns CDR1 TSWWSYY and CDR2 QGS. The DNA for the CDR3 is TGTGCTCTTGGGCCCCCTCCCCGGTCGTACACCGATAAACTCATCTTT. Translating it yields CALGPPPRSYTDKLIF.

This clone was observed a handful of times. V gene TRDV1 combines with J gene TRDJ1, with unresolved D. The CDR3 extends over 14 amino acids. Germline V gene lookup returns CDR1 TSWWSYY and CDR2 QGS. V was shortened by 0 bases and J by 0 bases, with 5 bases between the two germline ends. The chain's CDR3 is CALGELENTDKLIF. CDR3 coding DNA: TGTGCTCTTGGGGAACTCGAGAACACCGATAAACTCATCTTT.

About this clone: An end of the junction does not agree with germline; a read error may underlie this. V gene TRDV1 combines with J gene TRDJ1, with D perhaps matching TRDD2 (9 bases). CDR1 and CDR2 from the germline V gene are TSWWSYY and QGS. The CDR3 runs 23 residues. CDR3 loop: CALGESGLPTAASKLGGTGKLIF. DNA for the CDR3: TGTGCTCTTGGGGAATCAGGCCTTCCTACCGCGGCCTCAAAACTGGGGGGGACCGGTAAACTCATCTTT.

Points on this clone: The same CDR3 is also encoded by other DNA sequences in this sample. The chain has TRDV1 and TRDJ1, with TRDD3 matching 12 bases. Germline values: CDR1 TSWWSYY, CDR2 QGS. The CDR3 has 20 amino acids. With V trimmed by 4 bases and J by 4 bases, 19 bases remained unmatched. The CDR3 DNA is TGTGCTCTTGGGGCTTCCTGGGGGATACGCGTCCCCTTCTACGGCGATAAACTCATCTTT. As protein: CALGASWGIRVPFYGDKLIF.

The genes are TRDV1 and TRDJ1; the match to TRDD3 covers 10 bases. The trim removed 5 bases at V and 0 bases at J, leaving 24 bases unmatched. The CDR3 spans 22 residues. Germline values: CDR1 TSWWSYY, CDR2 QGS. This CDR3 reads CALGKPPTSYWGMGGYTDKLIF. CDR3 in DNA: TGTGCTCTTGGGAAACCCCCCACCTCCTACTGGGGGATGGGGGGGTACACCGATAAACTCATCTTT.

By sample fraction, this clone is medium-sized. The chain recombines TRDV1 with TRDJ1; D is perhaps TRDD3 (5 bases). The length of the CDR3 is 20 residues. V lost 1 base, J lost 0 bases, and 24 bases lay in between. The germline V gene encodes CDR1 TSWWSYY and CDR2 QGS. CDR3 sequence reads: CALGEHSHGEWGEDTDKLIF. The CDR3 DNA reads TGTGCTCTTGGGGAACATAGCCACGGAGAGTGGGGAGAGGACACCGATAAACTCATCTTT.

Only a few counts were recorded for this clone. This chain joins TRDV1 and TRDJ1; TRDD3 agrees at 10 bases. The CDR3 is 18 amino acids. The V and J ends lost 3 bases and 2 bases, in that order; junction bases with no gene match: 12. The germline gives CDR1 TSWWSYY, CDR2 QGS. CDR3: CALGETKEGDTNTDKLIF. CDR3 bases: TGTGCTCTTGGGGAGACAAAAGAGGGGGATACGAATACCGATAAACTCATCTTT.

In its sample, this clone was seen once. The V and J genes are TRDV1 and TRDJ1; 8 bases fit TRDD3. This CDR3 region has 22 residues. The V gene end was trimmed by 3 bases and the J gene end by 0 bases; junction bases not matched to a gene: 24. CDR1 is TSWWSYY, CDR2 QGS, per germline. For the CDR3, the DNA is TGTGCTCTTGGGGAGCCGCGGCCTTCCATCCGACTGGGGGGGGAATACACCGATAAACTCATCTTT. Its protein is CALGEPRPSIRLGGEYTDKLIF.

This clone was detected a few times. The rearrangement uses TRDV1 and TRDJ1; TRDD3 agrees at 9 bases. The V segment lost 1 base and the J segment 4 bases; nucleotides outside the gene matches: 7. CDR3 length: 16 residues. The germline V gene encodes CDR1 TSWWSYY and CDR2 QGS. CDR3 sequence reads: CALGEHGPGGFDKLIF. The CDR3 DNA follows: TGTGCTCTTGGGGAACACGGTCCTGGGGGATTCGATAAACTCATCTTT.